The rows below give T cell receptor beta chains drawn from one sample of a study of blood T cell repertoires in COVID-19. Some clones are missing from TCRdb's copy, which holds only in-frame ones; the method was immunoSEQ multiplex PCR. The sample includes about 46,000 clones, around 93% seen only once; the top ten take 2.5% to 3.5%. The sample consisted of peripheral blood. These receptors came from a man in his forties or fifties with acute or convalescent COVID-19. Each CDR3 is given with its conserved first and last residue. D genes are given only for firm matches. The size of a clone is reported for some rows only, either as once, few or many, or as a class for expanded clones.

>.|TRBJ2-7|TRBV2|TRBD1
CASSEQGESYEQYF
TGTGCCAGCAGTGAACAGGGGGAATCCTACGAGCAGTACTTC
>.|TRBJ1-5|TRBV5-1|.
CASSLDSSNQPQHF
TGCGCCAGCAGCTTGGACAGTAGCAATCAGCCCCAGCATTTT
>once|TRBJ1-2|TRBV29-1|TRBD1
CSVGVSGQGTGYGYTF
TGCAGCGTTGGGGTGTCCGGACAGGGGACCGGCTATGGCTACACCTTC
>.|TRBJ2-7|TRBV6-5|TRBD1
CASSWTGTRYEQYF
TGTGCCAGCAGTTGGACAGGGACACGCTACGAGCAGTACTTC
>.|TRBJ2-2|TRBV13|.
CASSLYLAGELFF
TGTGCCAGCAGCTTATACTTGGCCGGGGAGCTGTTTTTT
>once|TRBJ2-3|TRBV5-8|TRBD1
CASSSGQGEADTQYF
TGTGCCAGCAGCTCGGGACAGGGGGAGGCAGATACGCAGTATTTT
>.|TRBJ1-1|TRBV19|TRBD1
CATVQGAVTEAFF
TGTGCCACAGTACAGGGGGCGGTCACTGAAGCTTTCTTT
>medium-sized|TRBJ2-3|TRBV30|TRBD2
CAWSGRAGSTDTQYF
TGTGCCTGGAGTGGAAGAGCGGGAAGCACAGATACGCAGTATTTT
>.|TRBJ1-4|TRBV15|.
CATSRDGAENEKLFF
TGTGCCACCAGCAGAGATGGGGCAGAGAATGAAAAACTGTTTTTT
>.|TRBJ2-7|TRBV2|TRBD2
CASRTSGGALGQYF
TGTGCCAGCCGGACTAGCGGGGGGGCGCTCGGGCAGTACTTC
>.|TRBJ2-7|TRBV4-2|.
CASSQDFSAHRSYEQYF
TGTGCCAGCAGCCAAGATTTTAGCGCGCATCGCTCCTACGAGCAGTACTTC
>.|TRBJ2-7|TRBV11-2|.
CASSPTSEQYF
TGTGCCAGCAGCCCAACTAGCGAGCAGTACTTC
>.|TRBJ1-1|TRBV12-5|.
CASGNTGTTEAFF
TGTGCTAGTGGCAATACAGGGACCACTGAAGCTTTCTTT
>.|TRBJ2-7|TRBV7-2|TRBD1
CASSLDLGQGPRYF
TGTGCCAGCAGCTTAGATTTGGGACAGGGGCCCCGATACTTC
>.|TRBJ2-1|TRBV9|TRBD2
CASGREGEQFF
TGTGCCAGCGGTCGGGAGGGTGAGCAGTTCTTC
>.|TRBJ1-2|TRBV5-1|TRBD1
CASSQGTGNGGYTF
TGCGCCAGCAGCCAAGGGACAGGGAATGGTGGCTACACCTTC
>.|TRBJ2-1|TRBV7-8|TRBD2
CASSLRGGGLGNEQFF
TGTGCCAGCAGCTTAAGGGGCGGGGGGCTCGGCAATGAGCAGTTCTTC
>.|TRBJ1-6|TRBV3-1/TRBV3-2|.
CASSQGGGRFPLHF
TGTGCCAGCAGCCAAGGGGGAGGCAGGTTCCCCCTCCACTTT
>.|TRBJ2-4|TRBV10-2|TRBD1
CASGPDRGLKNIQYF
TGCGCCAGCGGCCCGGACAGGGGGCTGAAAAACATTCAGTACTTC
>.|TRBJ1-4|TRBV10-1|TRBD1
CASIQGGTTNEKLFF
TGCGCCAGCATCCAGGGGGGAACAACTAATGAAAAACTGTTTTTT
>.|TRBJ2-1|TRBV19|.
CASSIGGPRNEQFF
TGTGCCAGTAGTATCGGGGGGCCGAGAAATGAGCAGTTCTTC
>.|TRBJ2-7|TRBV28|TRBD1
CASSLGGTGVHEQYF
TGTGCCAGCAGTTTAGGAGGGACAGGGGTCCACGAGCAGTACTTC
>.|TRBJ2-4|TRBV2|TRBD2
CATDSGGQSNKNIQYF
TGTGCCACAGATAGCGGGGGGCAAAGTAACAAAAACATTCAGTACTTC
>once|TRBJ2-1|TRBV20-1|TRBD2
CSASLTSGNEQFF
TGCAGTGCAAGTTTAACTAGCGGCAATGAGCAGTTCTTC
>.|TRBJ2-1|TRBV9|TRBD2
CASSPITSGEYNEQFF
TGTGCCAGCAGTCCGATTACTAGCGGGGAGTACAATGAGCAGTTCTTC
>.|TRBJ2-7|TRBV6-2/TRBV6-3|.
CASSYGLTGVDEQYF
TGTGCCAGCAGTTATGGACTAACTGGTGTCGACGAGCAGTACTTC
>once|TRBJ1-2|TRBV5-1|TRBD1
CASSQIDRVGSGYTF
TGCGCCAGCAGCCAAATCGACAGGGTAGGCAGTGGCTACACCTTC
>.|TRBJ2-7|TRBV6-5|TRBD1
CATRTGGSREQYF
TGTGCCACCAGGACAGGGGGCTCAAGAGAGCAGTACTTC
>.|TRBJ1-5|TRBV27|.
CASSSDRRSNQPQHF
TGTGCCAGCAGTTCCGACAGGAGAAGCAATCAGCCCCAGCATTTT
>.|TRBJ1-2|TRBV18|TRBD1
CASSPFLQGAHQGYTF
TGTGCCAGCTCACCGTTCTTACAGGGGGCGCATCAGGGCTACACCTTC
>.|TRBJ2-1|TRBV27|.
CASSLTGSISYNEQFF
TGTGCCAGCAGCCTAACAGGGTCCATCTCCTACAATGAGCAGTTCTTC
>.|TRBJ2-3|TRBV2|TRBD1
CASSKRDRGTDTQYF
TGTGCCAGCAGTAAAAGGGACAGGGGAACAGATACGCAGTATTTT
>medium-sized|TRBJ2-5|TRBV7-9|TRBD1
CASSPTDRAETQYF
TGTGCCAGCAGCCCCACCGACAGGGCTGAGACCCAGTACTTC
>.|TRBJ2-3|TRBV7-2|.
CASSLSSSDTQYF
TGTGCCAGCAGCCTATCTAGCTCCGATACGCAGTATTTT
>few|TRBJ1-2|TRBV5-5|.
CASSLFDNSYYGYTF
TGTGCCAGCAGCTTGTTTGACAACAGTTACTATGGCTACACCTTC
>.|TRBJ1-5|TRBV6-4|TRBD1
CAISRTGTDLNNQPQHF
TGTGCCATTTCAAGGACCGGGACAGATCTCAACAATCAGCCCCAGCATTTT
>.|TRBJ1-4|TRBV30|.
CAWSRGEKLFF
TGTGCCTGGAGTAGAGGGGAAAAACTGTTTTTT
>.|TRBJ2-7|TRBV7-3|TRBD1
CASSPDRGHEQYF
TGTGCCAGCAGCCCCGACAGGGGCCACGAGCAGTACTTC
>.|TRBJ2-5|TRBV12-3/TRBV12-4|.
CASSLGGQTQYF
TGTGCCAGCAGTTTGGGGGGACAGACCCAGTACTTC
>.|TRBJ1-5|TRBV21-1|.
CASRKKRPIDQPQHF
TGTGCCAGCAGAAAAAAGAGGCCTATTGATCAGCCCCAGCATTTT
>.|TRBJ1-1|TRBV25-1|.
CASSETTGGGNTEAFF
TGTGCCAGCAGTGAAACCACAGGCGGGGGAAACACTGAAGCTTTCTTT
>.|TRBJ2-3|TRBV24-1|TRBD2
CATQAPSGGITDTQYF
TGTGCCACCCAGGCTCCTAGCGGGGGCATCACAGATACGCAGTATTTT
>.|TRBJ2-5|TRBV6-1|TRBD1
CASSEAGRGQETQYF
TGTGCCAGCAGTGAAGCAGGAAGGGGGCAGGAGACCCAGTACTTC
>.|TRBJ2-3|TRBV3-1/TRBV3-2|TRBD2
CASSQDWTSGTDTQYF
TGTGCCAGCAGCCAAGATTGGACTAGCGGCACAGATACGCAGTATTTT
>.|TRBJ1-4|TRBV4-1|.
CASSLQGYEKLFF
TGCGCCAGCAGCCTTCAGGGTTATGAAAAACTGTTTTTT
>.|TRBJ2-2|TRBV5-1|.
CASSAPRGGQNTGELFF
TGCGCCAGCAGCGCGCCGCGCGGAGGGCAGAACACCGGGGAGCTGTTTTTT
>.|TRBJ2-2|TRBV2|.
CASSVEETGELFF
TGTGCCAGCAGTGTTGAGGAGACCGGGGAGCTGTTTTTT
>.|TRBJ2-5|TRBV7-2|TRBD2
CASSLAVAGGPPYF
TGTGCCAGCAGCTTAGCGGTGGCGGGGGGGCCTCCGTACTTC
>.|TRBJ2-3|TRBV6-5|.
CASSSPGNTQYF
TGTGCCAGCAGCTCCCCCGGGAATACGCAGTATTTT
>.|TRBJ1-2|TRBV5-8|.
CASSSGTLDRWRYTF
TGTGCCAGCAGCTCCGGAACTTTAGACAGGTGGCGCTACACCTTC
>.|TRBJ2-3|TRBV10-3|TRBD2
CAISPSSGASTDTQYF
TGTGCCATCAGCCCATCTAGCGGTGCTAGCACAGATACGCAGTATTTT
>once|TRBJ2-1|TRBV9|.
CASSVDPLTAKHNEQFF
TGTGCCAGCAGCGTAGACCCACTGACAGCTAAACACAATGAGCAGTTCTTC
>few|TRBJ2-3|TRBV19|TRBD1
CASRLGSGGIADTQYF
TGTGCCAGTCGACTTGGGTCAGGGGGCATCGCAGATACGCAGTATTTT
>.|TRBJ2-2|TRBV5-1|.
CASSRGRRQPNTGELFF
TGCGCCAGCAGCCGTGGCCGGAGGCAGCCTAACACCGGGGAGCTGTTTTTT
>.|TRBJ1-5|TRBV19|.
CASNSQIHQPQHF
TGTGCCAGTAACTCACAGATCCATCAGCCCCAGCATTTT
>.|TRBJ1-3|TRBV7-9|.
CASSLQDRTPSGNTIYF
TGTGCCAGCAGCTTACAGGACAGAACTCCTTCTGGAAACACCATATATTTT
>.|TRBJ2-1|TRBV24-1|TRBD2
CATSDRASGGRVQFF
TGTGCCACCAGTGATAGGGCTAGCGGGGGCCGTGTACAGTTCTTC